Listed below are T cell receptor beta chains from one sample, sequenced in a study of blood T cell repertoires in COVID-19. Clones were sequenced by immunoSEQ multiplex PCR, and TCRdb holds only the in-frame ones, with some missing. In the table there are more than 250,000 clones, roughly 80% of which are singletons. The sequenced sample consisted of PBMCs or T cells enriched from blood (not recorded which). All receptors derive from a man aged 40-50 years who had been exposed to COVID-19. Each CDR3 is given with its conserved first and last residue. Fields, in order: D gene, clone size, V gene, J gene, CDR3 DNA, CDR3 protein. D genes are given only for firm matches. Expanded clones are given a class, and other clones once, few, many or no size at all.

d_gene: TRBD1; abundance: NA; v_gene: TRBV24-1; j_gene: TRBJ1-3; CDR3nt: TGTGCCACCGGGGACAGCCCCTCTGGAAACACCATATATTTT; CDR3aa: CATGDSPSGNTIYF
d_gene: TRBD1; abundance: NA; v_gene: TRBV7-8; j_gene: TRBJ2-6; CDR3nt: TGTGCCAGCAGCTTAACTCGGGACAGGGGCTCTGGGGCCAACGTCCTGACTTTC; CDR3aa: CASSLTRDRGSGANVLTF
d_gene: NA; abundance: NA; v_gene: TRBV9; j_gene: TRBJ1-4; CDR3nt: TGTGCCAGCAGCGTGGGGGCGTTCAATGGTAATGAAAAACTGTTTTTT; CDR3aa: CASSVGAFNGNEKLFF
d_gene: NA; abundance: once; v_gene: TRBV7-6; j_gene: TRBJ1-6; CDR3nt: TGTGCCAGCAGCTTACGGCCAGGGGACGATTCACCCCTCCACTTT; CDR3aa: CASSLRPGDDSPLHF
d_gene: TRBD2; abundance: NA; v_gene: TRBV5-1; j_gene: TRBJ2-3; CDR3nt: TGCGCCAGCGCGGTTTCCGGGAGGCACTCAGCGGATACGCAGTATTTT; CDR3aa: CASAVSGRHSADTQYF
d_gene: NA; abundance: many; v_gene: TRBV4-1; j_gene: TRBJ1-3; CDR3nt: TGCGCCAGCAGCCAAGATGAGTTAAGCCACTCTGGAAACACCATATATTTT; CDR3aa: CASSQDELSHSGNTIYF
d_gene: NA; abundance: NA; v_gene: TRBV7-9; j_gene: TRBJ2-5; CDR3nt: TGTGCCAGCAGCTTACGCTCCTTAGCCTGGTCGGCTAGGAGAGAGACCCAGTACTTC; CDR3aa: CASSLRSLAWSARRETQYF
d_gene: TRBD1; abundance: NA; v_gene: TRBV6-5; j_gene: TRBJ2-7; CDR3nt: TGTGCCGGGGGACAGAACTACGAGCAGTACTTC; CDR3aa: CAGGQNYEQYF
d_gene: NA; abundance: NA; v_gene: TRBV12-3/TRBV12-4; j_gene: TRBJ1-1; CDR3nt: TGTGCCAGCAGTTTCGGAACAGGGGCTTTCTTT; CDR3aa: CASSFGTGAFF
d_gene: NA; abundance: once; v_gene: TRBV10-1; j_gene: TRBJ2-1; CDR3nt: TGCGCCAGCAGTGAGTTCCTGAGCGACAATGAGCAGTTCTTC; CDR3aa: CASSEFLSDNEQFF
d_gene: NA; abundance: NA; v_gene: TRBV19; j_gene: TRBJ1-1; CDR3nt: TGTGCCAGTAGTTCGGACCCTCGGGGAAGAGCTTTCTTT; CDR3aa: CASSSDPRGRAFF
d_gene: NA; abundance: NA; v_gene: TRBV30; j_gene: TRBJ1-4; CDR3nt: TGTGCCTGGGGAACCGGGACACCAGAAAAACTGTTTTTT; CDR3aa: CAWGTGTPEKLFF